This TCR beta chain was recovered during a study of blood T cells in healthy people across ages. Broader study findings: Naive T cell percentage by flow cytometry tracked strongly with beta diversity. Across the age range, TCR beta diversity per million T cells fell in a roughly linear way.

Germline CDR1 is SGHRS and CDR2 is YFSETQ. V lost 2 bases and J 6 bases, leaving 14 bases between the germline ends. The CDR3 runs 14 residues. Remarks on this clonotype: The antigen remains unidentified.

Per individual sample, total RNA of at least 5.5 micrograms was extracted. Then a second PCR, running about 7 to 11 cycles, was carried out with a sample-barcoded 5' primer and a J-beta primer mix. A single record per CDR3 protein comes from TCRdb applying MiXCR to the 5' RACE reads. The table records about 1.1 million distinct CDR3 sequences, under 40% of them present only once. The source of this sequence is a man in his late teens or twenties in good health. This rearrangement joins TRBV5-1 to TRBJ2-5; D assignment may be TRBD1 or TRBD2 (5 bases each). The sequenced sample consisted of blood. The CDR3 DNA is TGCGCCAGCAGCTTATCCGGGGCCGGGAAGACCCAGTACTTC. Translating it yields CASSLSGAGKTQYF.